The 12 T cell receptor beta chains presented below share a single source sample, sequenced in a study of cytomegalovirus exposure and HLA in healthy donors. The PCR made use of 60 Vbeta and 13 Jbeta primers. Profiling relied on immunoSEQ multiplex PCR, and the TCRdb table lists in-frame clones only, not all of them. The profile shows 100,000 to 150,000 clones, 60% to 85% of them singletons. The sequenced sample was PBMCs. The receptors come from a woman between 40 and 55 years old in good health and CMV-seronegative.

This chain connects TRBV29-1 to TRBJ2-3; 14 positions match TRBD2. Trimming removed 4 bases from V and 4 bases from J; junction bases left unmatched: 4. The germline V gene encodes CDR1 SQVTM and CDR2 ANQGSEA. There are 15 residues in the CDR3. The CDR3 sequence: CSVGLAGGFADTQYF. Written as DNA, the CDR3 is TGCAGCGTTGGACTAGCGGGAGGGTTTGCAGATACGCAGTATTTT.

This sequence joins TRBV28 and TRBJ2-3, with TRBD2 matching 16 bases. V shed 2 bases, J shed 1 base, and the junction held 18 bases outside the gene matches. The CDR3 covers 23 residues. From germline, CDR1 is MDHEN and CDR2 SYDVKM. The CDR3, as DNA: TGTGCCAGCAGTTTAAGTTTTAGGACGCCCGGGACTAGCGGGAGGGGACGCACAGATACGCAGTATTTT. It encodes CASSLSFRTPGTSGRGRTDTQYF.

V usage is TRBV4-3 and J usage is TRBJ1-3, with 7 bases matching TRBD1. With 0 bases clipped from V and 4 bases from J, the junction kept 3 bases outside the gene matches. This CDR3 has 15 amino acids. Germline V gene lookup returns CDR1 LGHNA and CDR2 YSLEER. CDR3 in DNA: TGCGCCAGCAGCCAAGAGGGGACAGCGGGAAACACCATATATTTT. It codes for CASSQEGTAGNTIYF.

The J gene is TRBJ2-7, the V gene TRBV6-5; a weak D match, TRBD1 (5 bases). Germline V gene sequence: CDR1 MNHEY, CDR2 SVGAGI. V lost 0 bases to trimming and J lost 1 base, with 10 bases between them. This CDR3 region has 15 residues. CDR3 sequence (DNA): TGTGCCAGCAGTTACTCCGGGCAGGGTTCCTACGAGCAGTACTTC. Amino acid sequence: CASSYSGQGSYEQYF.

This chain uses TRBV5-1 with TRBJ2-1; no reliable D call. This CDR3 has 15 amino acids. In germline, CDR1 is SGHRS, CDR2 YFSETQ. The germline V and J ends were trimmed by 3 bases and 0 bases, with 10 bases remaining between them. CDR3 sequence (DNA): TGCGCCAGCAGCTCGGAGTCCCGCTCCTACAATGAGCAGTTCTTC. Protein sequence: CASSSESRSYNEQFF. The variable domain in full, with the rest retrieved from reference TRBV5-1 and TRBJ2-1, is KAGVTQTPRYLIKTRGQQVTLSCSPISGHRSVSWYQQTPGQGLQFLFEYFSETQRNKGNFPGRFSGRQFSNSRSEMNVSTLELGDSALYLCASSSESRSYNEQFFGPGTRLTVL.

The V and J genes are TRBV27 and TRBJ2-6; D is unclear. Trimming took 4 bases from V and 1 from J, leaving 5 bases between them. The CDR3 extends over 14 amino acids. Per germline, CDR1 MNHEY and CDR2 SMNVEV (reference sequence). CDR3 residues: CASSSFSGANVLTF. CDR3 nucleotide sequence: TGTGCCAGCAGTTCGTTTTCTGGGGCCAACGTCCTGACTTTC.

The CDR3 DNA reads as TGTGCCAGCAAACAGACAGGGTTTGGCTACACCTTC. Translating gives CASKQTGFGYTF. The chain joins TRBV28 to TRBJ1-2, with 7 bases aligning to TRBD1. Germline CDR1 reads MDHEN; CDR2 reads SYDVKM. The length of the CDR3 is 12 residues. V lost 7 bases, J lost 7 bases, and 6 bases stayed unmatched.

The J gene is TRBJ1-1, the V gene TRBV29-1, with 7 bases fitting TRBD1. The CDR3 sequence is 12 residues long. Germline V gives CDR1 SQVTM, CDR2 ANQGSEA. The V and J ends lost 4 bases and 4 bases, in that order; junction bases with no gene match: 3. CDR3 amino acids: CSVVQGPTEAFF. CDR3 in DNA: TGCAGCGTTGTACAGGGGCCCACTGAAGCTTTCTTT. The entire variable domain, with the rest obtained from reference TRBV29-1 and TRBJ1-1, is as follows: SAVISQKPSRDICQRGTSLTIQCQVDSQVTMMFWYRQQPGQSLTLIATANQGSEATYESGFVIDKFPISRPNLTFSTLTVSNMSPEDSSIYLCSVVQGPTEAFFGQGTRLTVV.

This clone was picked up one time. CDR3 sequence reads: CATSRESSGFYNEQFF. In DNA form, the CDR3 reads TGTGCCACCAGCAGAGAGTCTAGCGGCTTCTACAATGAGCAGTTCTTC. This sequence joins TRBV15 and TRBJ2-1; 7 bases are a match to TRBD2. Trimming took 0 bases from V and 3 from J; bases not matched to a gene: 5. Germline V lookup: CDR1 LNHNV, CDR2 YYDKDF (reference sequence). This CDR3 is built from 16 residues.

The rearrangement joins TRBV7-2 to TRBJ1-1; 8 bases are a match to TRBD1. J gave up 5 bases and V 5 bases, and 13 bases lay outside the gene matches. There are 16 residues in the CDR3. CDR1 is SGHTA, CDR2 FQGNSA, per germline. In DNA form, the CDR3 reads TGTGCCAGCAGCGTCAACTACGGACAGGGAGGGACTGAAGCTTTCTTT. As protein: CASSVNYGQGGTEAFF.

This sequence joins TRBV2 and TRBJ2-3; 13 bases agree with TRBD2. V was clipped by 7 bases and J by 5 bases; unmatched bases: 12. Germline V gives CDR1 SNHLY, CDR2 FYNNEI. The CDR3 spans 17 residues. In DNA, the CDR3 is TGTGCCAGCACCCCGGGACTAGCGGGGACGGGATTAGATACGCAGTATTTT. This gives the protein CASTPGLAGTGLDTQYF.

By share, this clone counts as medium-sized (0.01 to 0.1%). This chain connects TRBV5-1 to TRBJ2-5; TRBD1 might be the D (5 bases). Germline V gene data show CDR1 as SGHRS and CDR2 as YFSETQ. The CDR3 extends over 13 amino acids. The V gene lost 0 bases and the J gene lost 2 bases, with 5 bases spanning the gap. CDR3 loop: CASSLGQQETQYF. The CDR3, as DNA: TGCGCCAGCAGCTTGGGACAGCAAGAGACCCAGTACTTC.